The T cell receptor (beta chain) under discussion was sequenced for a study of T cells in Graves' hyperthyroidism and ophthalmopathy. Overall study findings and caveats: Ophthalmopathy got predicted by the model a median about 6.7 months before its onset. Blood also contained most expanded thyroid clonotypes above 0.001.

Fresh peripheral blood, 8 to 10 ml, was the source of the PBMCs. CDR1 and CDR2 (germline): SNHLY, FYNNEI. With 9 bases removed from V and 8 bases from J, the gap between germline ends came to 25 bases. The CDR3 is 15 amino acids. This clonotype was seen many times. Its antigen remains unknown. The source material, RNA transcripts, was used to amplify TCR beta CDR3 regions. The HTBI primer set was used in a first-round RT-PCR of the TCR CDR3. MiXCR, run by TCRdb on the multiplex PCR reads, gives a single entry per CDR3 protein. This sample carries about 690,000 distinct CDR3 sequences, roughly 17% of them seen once, and the ten largest clones take roughly 16%.

The specimen was blood. The sequence was obtained from a man aged 50 or older with Graves' hyperthyroidism. The rearrangement uses TRBV2 and TRBJ1-2; D remains ambiguous. CDR3 region: CASWAFRSILEGYTF. CDR3 coding DNA: TGTGCCAGTTGGGCCTTTCGTTCCATCTTGGAGGGCTACACCTTC. The whole variable domain, remainder taken from reference TRBV2 and TRBJ1-2, is EPEVTQTPSHQVTQMGQEVILRCVPISNHLYFYWYRQILGQKVEFLVSFYNNEISEKSEIFDDQFSVERPDGSNFTLKIRSTKLEDSAMYFCASWAFRSILEGYTFGSGTRLTVV.